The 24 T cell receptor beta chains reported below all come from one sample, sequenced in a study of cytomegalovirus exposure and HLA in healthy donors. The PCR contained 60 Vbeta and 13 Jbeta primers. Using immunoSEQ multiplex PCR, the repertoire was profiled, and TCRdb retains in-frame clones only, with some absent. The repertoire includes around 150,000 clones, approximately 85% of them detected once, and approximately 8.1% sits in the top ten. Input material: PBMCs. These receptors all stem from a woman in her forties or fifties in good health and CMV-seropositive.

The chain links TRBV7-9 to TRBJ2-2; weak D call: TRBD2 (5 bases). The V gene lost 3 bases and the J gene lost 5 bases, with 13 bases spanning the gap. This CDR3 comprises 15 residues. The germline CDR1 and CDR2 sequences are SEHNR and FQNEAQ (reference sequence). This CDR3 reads CASSLDLRGTGELFF. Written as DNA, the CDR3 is TGTGCCAGCAGCTTGGACCTACGGGGTACCGGGGAGCTGTTTTTT.

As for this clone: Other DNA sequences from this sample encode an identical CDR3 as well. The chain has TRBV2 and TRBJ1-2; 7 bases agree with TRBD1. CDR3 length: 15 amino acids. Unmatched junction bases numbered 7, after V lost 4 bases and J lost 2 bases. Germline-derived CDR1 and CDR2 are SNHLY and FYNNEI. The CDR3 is CASSVKGAINYGYTF. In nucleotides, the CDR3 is TGTGCCAGCAGTGTGAAGGGGGCAATCAACTATGGCTACACCTTC.

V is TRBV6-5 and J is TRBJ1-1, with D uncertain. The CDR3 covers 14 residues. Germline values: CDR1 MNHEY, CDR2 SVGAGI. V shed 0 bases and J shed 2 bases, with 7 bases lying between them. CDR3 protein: CASSYSPRNTEAFF. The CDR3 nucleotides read TGTGCCAGCAGTTACTCACCGAGAAACACTGAAGCTTTCTTT.

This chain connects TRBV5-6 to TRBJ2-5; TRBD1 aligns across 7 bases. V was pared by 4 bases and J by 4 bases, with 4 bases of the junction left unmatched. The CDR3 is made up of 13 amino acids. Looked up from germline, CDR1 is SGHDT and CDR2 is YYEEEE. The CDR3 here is CASSRTGVETQYF. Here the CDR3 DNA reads TGTGCCAGCAGCAGAACAGGGGTAGAGACCCAGTACTTC.

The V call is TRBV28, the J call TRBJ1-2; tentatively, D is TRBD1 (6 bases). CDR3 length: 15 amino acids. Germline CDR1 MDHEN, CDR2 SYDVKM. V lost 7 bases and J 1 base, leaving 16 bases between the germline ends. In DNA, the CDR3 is TGTGCCAGCAACGGACAGCTAAAAAGTAACTATGGCTACACCTTC. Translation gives CASNGQLKSNYGYTF.

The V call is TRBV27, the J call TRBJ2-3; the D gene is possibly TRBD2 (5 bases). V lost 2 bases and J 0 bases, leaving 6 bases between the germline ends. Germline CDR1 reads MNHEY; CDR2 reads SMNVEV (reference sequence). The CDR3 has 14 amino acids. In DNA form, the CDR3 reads TGTGCCAGCAGTTTAAGGACTAGCACAGATACGCAGTATTTT. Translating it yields CASSLRTSTDTQYF.

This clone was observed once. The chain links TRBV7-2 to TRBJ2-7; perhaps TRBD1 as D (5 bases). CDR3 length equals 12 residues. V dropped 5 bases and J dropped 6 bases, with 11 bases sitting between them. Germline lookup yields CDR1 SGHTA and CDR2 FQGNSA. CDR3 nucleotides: TGTGCCAGCAGCCGGTACACAGGCGAGCAGTACTTC. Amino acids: CASSRYTGEQYF.

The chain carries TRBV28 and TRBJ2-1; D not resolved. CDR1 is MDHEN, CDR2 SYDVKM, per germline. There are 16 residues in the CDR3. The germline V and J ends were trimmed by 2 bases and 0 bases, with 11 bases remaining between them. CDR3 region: CASSLQVLSSYNEQFF. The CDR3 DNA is TGTGCCAGCAGTTTACAGGTTCTATCCTCCTACAATGAGCAGTTCTTC.

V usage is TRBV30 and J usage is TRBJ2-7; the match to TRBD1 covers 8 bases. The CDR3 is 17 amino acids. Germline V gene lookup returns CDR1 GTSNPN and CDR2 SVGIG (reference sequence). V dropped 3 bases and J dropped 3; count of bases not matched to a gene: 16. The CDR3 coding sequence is TGTGCCTGGAGCGGACAGGGCTCACCCCCTCTTTACTACGAGCAGTACTTC. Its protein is CAWSGQGSPPLYYEQYF.

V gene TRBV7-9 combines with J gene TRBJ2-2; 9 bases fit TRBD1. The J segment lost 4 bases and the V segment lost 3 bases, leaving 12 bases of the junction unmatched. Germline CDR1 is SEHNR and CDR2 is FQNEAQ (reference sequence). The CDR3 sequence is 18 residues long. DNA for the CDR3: TGTGCCAGCAGCTTTGAGGTTTCACAGGGGGCTGTCACCGGGGAGCTGTTTTTT. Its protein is CASSFEVSQGAVTGELFF. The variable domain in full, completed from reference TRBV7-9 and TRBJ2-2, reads DTGVSQNPRHKITKRGQNVTFRCDPISEHNRLYWYRQTLGQGPEFLTYFQNEAQLEKSRLLSDRFSAERPKGSFSTLEIQRTEQGDSAMYLCASSFEVSQGAVTGELFFGEGSRLTVL.

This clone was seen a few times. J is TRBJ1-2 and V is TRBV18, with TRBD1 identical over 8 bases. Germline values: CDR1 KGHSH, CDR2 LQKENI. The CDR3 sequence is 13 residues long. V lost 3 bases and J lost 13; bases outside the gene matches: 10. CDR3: CASSPETGARGTF. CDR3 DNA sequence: TGTGCCAGCTCACCCGAGACAGGGGCGAGGGGCACCTTC.

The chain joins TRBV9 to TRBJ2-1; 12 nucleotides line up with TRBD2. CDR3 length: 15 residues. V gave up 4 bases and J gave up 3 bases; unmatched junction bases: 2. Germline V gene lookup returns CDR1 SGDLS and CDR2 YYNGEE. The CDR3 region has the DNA TGTGCCAGCAGCTTGACTAGCGGGGGCTACAATGAGCAGTTCTTC. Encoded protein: CASSLTSGGYNEQFF. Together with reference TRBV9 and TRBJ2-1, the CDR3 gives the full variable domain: DSGVTQTPKHLITATGQRVTLRCSPRSGDLSVYWYQQSLDQGLQFLIQYYNGEERAKGNILERFSAQQFPDLHSELNLSSLELGDSALYFCASSLTSGGYNEQFFGPGTRLTVL.

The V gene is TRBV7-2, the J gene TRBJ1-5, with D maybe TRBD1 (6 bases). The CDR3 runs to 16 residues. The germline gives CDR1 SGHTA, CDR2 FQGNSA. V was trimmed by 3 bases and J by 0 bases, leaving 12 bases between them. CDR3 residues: CASSFGGAYSNQPQHF. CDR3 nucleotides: TGTGCCAGCAGCTTTGGGGGGGCTTATAGCAATCAGCCCCAGCATTTT.

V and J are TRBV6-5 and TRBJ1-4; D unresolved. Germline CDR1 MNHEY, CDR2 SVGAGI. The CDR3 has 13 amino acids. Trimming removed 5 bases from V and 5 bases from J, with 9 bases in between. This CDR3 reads CASSETENEKLFF. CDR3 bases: TGTGCCAGCAGTGAAACAGAAAATGAAAAACTGTTTTTT.

CDR3 protein: CASSPRQGGGTGELFF. The CDR3 nucleotides are TGTGCCAGCTCACCGCGCCAGGGAGGTGGCACCGGGGAGCTGTTTTTT. The chain employs TRBV18 and TRBJ2-2, with D possibly being TRBD2 (6 bases). Trimming removed 3 bases at V and 4 bases at J, with 15 bases between. This CDR3 has 16 amino acids. The germline gives CDR1 KGHSH, CDR2 LQKENI.

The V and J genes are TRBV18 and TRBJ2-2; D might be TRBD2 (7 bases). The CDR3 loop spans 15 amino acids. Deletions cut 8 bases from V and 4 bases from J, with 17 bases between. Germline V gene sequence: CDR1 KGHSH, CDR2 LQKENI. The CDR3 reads CASPPPRGRTGELFF. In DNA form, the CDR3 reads TGTGCCAGCCCTCCCCCGCGGGGGCGCACCGGGGAGCTGTTTTTT.

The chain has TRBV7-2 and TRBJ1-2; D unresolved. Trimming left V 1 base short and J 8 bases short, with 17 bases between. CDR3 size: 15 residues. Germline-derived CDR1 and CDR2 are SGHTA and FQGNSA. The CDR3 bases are TGTGCCAGCAGCTTAGACACGTATAAAGAGGAAGGCTACACCTTC. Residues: CASSLDTYKEEGYTF.

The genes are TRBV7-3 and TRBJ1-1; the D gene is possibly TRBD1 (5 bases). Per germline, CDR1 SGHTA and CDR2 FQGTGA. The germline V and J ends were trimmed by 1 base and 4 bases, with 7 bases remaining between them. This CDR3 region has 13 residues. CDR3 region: CASSLRQSTEAFF. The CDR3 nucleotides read TGTGCCAGCAGCTTAAGACAGAGCACTGAAGCTTTCTTT.

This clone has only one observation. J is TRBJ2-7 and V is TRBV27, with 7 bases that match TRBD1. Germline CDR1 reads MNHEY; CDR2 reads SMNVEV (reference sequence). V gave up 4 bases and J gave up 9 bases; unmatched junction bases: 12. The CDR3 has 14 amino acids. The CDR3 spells CASSWTGDGTLQYF. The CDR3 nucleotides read TGTGCCAGCAGTTGGACAGGAGATGGGACGTTGCAGTACTTC.

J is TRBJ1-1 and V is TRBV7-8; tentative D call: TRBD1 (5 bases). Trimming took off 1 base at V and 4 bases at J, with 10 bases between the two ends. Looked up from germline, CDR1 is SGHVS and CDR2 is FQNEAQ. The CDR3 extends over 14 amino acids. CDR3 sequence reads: CASSLDRGVTEAFF. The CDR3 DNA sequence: TGTGCCAGCAGCTTAGATCGGGGGGTCACTGAAGCTTTCTTT.

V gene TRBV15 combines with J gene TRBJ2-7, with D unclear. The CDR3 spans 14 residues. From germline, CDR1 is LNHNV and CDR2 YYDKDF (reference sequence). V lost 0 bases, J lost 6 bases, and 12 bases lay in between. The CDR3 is CATSRDLLAIEQYF. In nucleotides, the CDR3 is TGTGCCACCAGCAGAGATCTATTAGCAATCGAGCAGTACTTC.

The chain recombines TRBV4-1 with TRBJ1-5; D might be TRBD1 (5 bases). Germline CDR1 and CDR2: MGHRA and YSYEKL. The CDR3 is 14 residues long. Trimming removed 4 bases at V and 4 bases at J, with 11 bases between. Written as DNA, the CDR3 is TGCGCCAGCAGCCTATCGGGGGGAAATCAGCCCCAGCATTTT. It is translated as CASSLSGGNQPQHF.

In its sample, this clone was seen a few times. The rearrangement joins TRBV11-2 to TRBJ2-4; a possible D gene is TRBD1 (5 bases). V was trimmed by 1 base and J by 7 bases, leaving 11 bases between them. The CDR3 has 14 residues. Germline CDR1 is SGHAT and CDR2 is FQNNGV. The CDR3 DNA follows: TGTGCCAGCAGCTTAGGGGGCTTCAGGAACATTCAGTACTTC. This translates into CASSLGGFRNIQYF.

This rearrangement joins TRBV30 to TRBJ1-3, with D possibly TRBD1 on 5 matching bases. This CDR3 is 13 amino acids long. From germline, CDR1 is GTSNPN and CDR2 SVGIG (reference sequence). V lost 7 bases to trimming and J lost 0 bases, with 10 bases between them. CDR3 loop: CALGGGSGNTIYF. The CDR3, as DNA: TGTGCCTTGGGGGGGGGCTCTGGAAACACCATATATTTT. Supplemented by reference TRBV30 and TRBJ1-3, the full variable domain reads SQTIHQWPATLVQPVGSPLSLECTVEGTSNPNLYWYRQAAGRGLQLLFYSVGIGQISSEVPQNLSASRPQDRQFILSSKKLLLSDSGFYLCALGGGSGNTIYFGEGSWLTVV.